This TCR beta chain was recovered during a study of blood T cell repertoires in COVID-19. About the study: From the United States, Italy and Spain came samples of acute and convalescent COVID-19. T cells, B-cell-depleted T cells, or PBMCs provided the cDNA or gDNA that served as material.

Per the original methods: Counts of nucleated cells, estimated from reference gene primer amplification, were obtained. The method was immunoSEQ multiplex PCR; TCRdb's version includes in-frame clones alone and lacks a portion of them. V and J calls and clone size follow that table, whereas D and trimming were derived from the DNA. The sample yields some 100,000 clones, 81% seen once. The receptor comes from a human donor in a cohort sampled during active COVID-19. The sequencing sample was made of peripheral blood.

The CDR3 spells CASGGAGRKTEAFF. In DNA form, the CDR3 reads TGTGCCAGCGGTGGGGCAGGGAGGAAAACTGAAGCTTTCTTT. The V and J genes are TRBV4-2 and TRBJ1-1; D perhaps matches TRBD1 (5 bases). Germline CDR1 LGHNA, CDR2 YNFKEQ. The CDR3 consists of 14 residues. Trimming stripped 8 bases from V and 5 bases from J, with 18 bases between.